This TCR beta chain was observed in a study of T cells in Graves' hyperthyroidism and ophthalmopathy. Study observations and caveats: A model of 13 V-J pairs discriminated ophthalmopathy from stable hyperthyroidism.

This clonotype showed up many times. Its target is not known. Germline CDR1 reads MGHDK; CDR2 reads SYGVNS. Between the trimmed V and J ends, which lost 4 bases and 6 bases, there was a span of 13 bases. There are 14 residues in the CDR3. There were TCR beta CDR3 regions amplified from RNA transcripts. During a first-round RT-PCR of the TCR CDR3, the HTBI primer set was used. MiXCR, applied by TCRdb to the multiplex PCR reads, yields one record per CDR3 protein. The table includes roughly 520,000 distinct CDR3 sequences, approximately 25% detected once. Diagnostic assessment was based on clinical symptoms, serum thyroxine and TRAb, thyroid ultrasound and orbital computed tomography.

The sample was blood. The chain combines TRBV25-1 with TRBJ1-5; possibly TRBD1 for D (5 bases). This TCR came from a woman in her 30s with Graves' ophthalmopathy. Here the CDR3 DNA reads TGTGCCAGCAGTGCCGGGACTAGTGTTCAGCCCCAGCATTTT. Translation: CASSAGTSVQPQHF.